This passage covers 20 T cell receptor beta chains from one sample sequenced in a study of early T cells in non-severe SARS-CoV-2 infection. A single record per CDR3 protein comes from TCRdb applying MiXCR to the 5' RACE reads. Altogether roughly 28,000 distinct CDR3 sequences are present, roughly 6.1% being singletons, with the ten largest covering roughly 4.9%. The sample consisted of whole blood. Source of these receptors: an adult who was a healthcare worker with PCR-confirmed SARS-CoV-2 infection or an uninfected control (not recorded which).

This clonotype came up many times. This chain connects TRBV12-3 or TRBV12-4 to TRBJ1-6; D is undetermined. The CDR3 covers 12 residues. V dropped 1 base and J dropped 9 bases, with 4 bases sitting between them. The CDR3 reads CASSLGVSPLHF. CDR3 nucleotide sequence: TGTGCCAGCAGTTTAGGGGTTTCACCCCTCCACTTT.

In its sample, this clonotype was seen many times. The rearrangement uses TRBV6-2 or TRBV6-3 and TRBJ2-7; TRBD2 is a possible D gene (6 bases). V dropped 2 bases and J dropped 4 bases, with 15 bases sitting between them. Germline-derived CDR1 and CDR2 are MNHEY and SVGEGT. The CDR3 runs 15 residues. CDR3 protein: CASSYDPGEAYEQYF. CDR3 DNA sequence: TGTGCCAGCAGTTACGACCCCGGGGAGGCTTACGAGCAGTACTTC.

This clonotype has only a few counts. The chain joins TRBV19 to TRBJ2-7; D perhaps matches TRBD1 (6 bases). Deletions cut 5 bases from V and 5 bases from J, with 16 bases between. CDR1 LNHDA and CDR2 SQIVND come from the germline V gene (reference sequence). The CDR3 extends over 14 amino acids. The CDR3 loop reads CASSFQGMSNEQYF. CDR3 in DNA: TGTGCCAGTAGTTTTCAGGGGATGTCTAACGAGCAGTACTTC. Filled out from reference TRBV19 and TRBJ2-7, the complete variable domain reads DGGITQSPKYLFRKEGQNVTLSCEQNLNHDAMYWYRQDPGQGLRLIYYSQIVNDFQKGDIAEGYSVSREKKESFPLTVTSAQKNPTAFYLCASSFQGMSNEQYFGPGTRLTVT.

The rearrangement uses TRBV5-1 and TRBJ2-5; D ambiguous. CDR3 length equals 13 residues. The germline V gene encodes CDR1 SGHRS and CDR2 YFSETQ. Trimming took off 2 bases at V and 4 bases at J, with 9 bases between the two ends. Written as DNA, the CDR3 is TGCGCCAGCAGCTTAGCCCCTTCAGAGACCCAGTACTTC. Its translation: CASSLAPSETQYF.

This clonotype has ten or more counts. The J gene is TRBJ2-7, the V gene TRBV3-1; D not certain. Trimming shortened V by 0 bases and J by 2 bases, and 14 bases separated the two germline ends. This CDR3 is 16 amino acids long. Germline values: CDR1 LGHDT, CDR2 YNNKEL (reference sequence). The CDR3 region is CASSQDSAGTPYEQYF. The CDR3 coding sequence is TGTGCCAGCAGCCAAGATTCGGCAGGTACCCCCTACGAGCAGTACTTC.

This clonotype appeared a few times. The chain recombines TRBV12-3 or TRBV12-4 with TRBJ1-2, with D possibly matching TRBD1 (5 bases). The CDR3 contains 13 residues. Deletions cut 1 base from V and 7 bases from J, with 10 bases between. In nucleotides, the CDR3 is TGTGCCAGCAGTTTAGGCCAGGGACTTGGCTACACCTTC. This sequence encodes CASSLGQGLGYTF.

This clonotype has at least ten counts. The rearrangement joins TRBV7-3 to TRBJ2-3, with TRBD2 identical over 7 bases. With V trimmed by 1 base and J by 1 base, 5 bases remained unmatched. Germline CDR1 reads SGHTA; CDR2 reads FQGTGA. This CDR3 has 16 amino acids. CDR3 nucleotide sequence: TGTGCCAGCAGCTTAAGTCCCCTAGCGGGCACAGATACGCAGTATTTT. Encoded protein: CASSLSPLAGTDTQYF.

This clonotype was found many times. The rearrangement uses TRBV7-9 and TRBJ2-7; tentatively, D is TRBD1 (6 bases). The CDR3 spans 13 residues. Germline assignment: CDR1 SEHNR and CDR2 FQNEAQ (reference sequence). Trimming shortened V by 5 bases and J by 5 bases, and 13 bases separated the two germline ends. This CDR3 reads CASSRGGSNEQYF. CDR3 DNA: TGTGCCAGCAGCCGAGGGGGTAGTAACGAGCAGTACTTC.

This clonotype was picked up many times. V usage is TRBV6-5 and J usage is TRBJ2-3; 8 bases map to TRBD2. Germline V CDR1 and CDR2: MNHEY, SVGAGI. V gave up 7 bases and J gave up 1 base; unmatched junction bases: 10. The CDR3 is 16 amino acids. CDR3 region: CASTVTTSVGTDTQYF. For the CDR3, the DNA is TGTGCCAGCACTGTCACGACTAGCGTAGGCACAGATACGCAGTATTTT.

The table lists this clonotype with many counts. J is TRBJ1-1 and V is TRBV29-1, with D perhaps matching TRBD1 (5 bases). The germline V and J ends were trimmed by 8 bases and 3 bases, with 19 bases remaining between them. CDR3 length equals 14 residues. Germline V gives CDR1 SQVTM, CDR2 ANQGSEA. Written as DNA, the CDR3 is TGCAGCACTCGACTGACCCAAGGGGACACTGAAGCTTTCTTT. Translated, it gives CSTRLTQGDTEAFF.

J is TRBJ2-3 and V is TRBV19, with D perhaps matching TRBD2 (6 bases). CDR1 LNHDA and CDR2 SQIVND come from the germline V gene (reference sequence). The length of the CDR3 is 14 residues. V dropped 3 bases and J dropped 4 bases, with 11 bases sitting between them. The CDR3 here is CASSIPGVADTQYF. In DNA form, the CDR3 reads TGTGCCAGTAGTATTCCGGGGGTAGCAGATACGCAGTATTTT.

This clonotype was seen many times. As DNA, the CDR3 is TGCGCCAGCAGCCAAGATAGGGGCAGGACAGGACTTGAAAAACTGTTTTTT. As protein: CASSQDRGRTGLEKLFF. The rearrangement links TRBV4-1 to TRBJ1-4; 7 positions agree with TRBD1. Germline values: CDR1 MGHRA, CDR2 YSYEKL. The CDR3 has 17 amino acids. V shed 0 bases, J shed 7 bases, and the junction held 11 bases outside the gene matches.

This clonotype was recorded many times. The rearrangement uses TRBV7-8 and TRBJ2-2; D is unclear. The germline V and J ends were trimmed by 6 bases and 1 base, with 9 bases remaining between them. This CDR3 has 14 residues. Germline values: CDR1 SGHVS, CDR2 FQNEAQ. The DNA of the CDR3 is TGTGCCAGCAGGACGACGGTGAACACCGGGGAGCTGTTTTTT. It specifies CASRTTVNTGELFF.

This clonotype was seen ten or more times. This chain's CDR3 is CSAPKSGSYYEQYF. The DNA of the CDR3 is TGCAGTGCTCCCAAAAGCGGGAGTTACTACGAGCAGTACTTC. This rearrangement joins TRBV20-1 to TRBJ2-7, with 8 bases that match TRBD2. Germline lookup yields CDR1 DFQATT and CDR2 SNEGSKA (reference sequence). The junction had 9 bases not matched to a gene; V was cut back by 5 bases and J by 3 bases. The CDR3 covers 14 residues.

This clonotype turned up a few times. The chain joins TRBV3-1 to TRBJ2-2; weak D call: TRBD2 (6 bases). In germline, CDR1 is LGHDT, CDR2 YNNKEL (reference sequence). Trimming shortened V by 0 bases and J by 4 bases, and 12 bases separated the two germline ends. The CDR3 is made up of 16 amino acids. CDR3 nucleotides: TGTGCCAGCAGCCAAGACTACGGGAGTGCCACCGGGGAGCTGTTTTTT. Amino acids: CASSQDYGSATGELFF.

There are many counts of this clonotype. The chain joins TRBV7-9 to TRBJ2-1, with unresolved D. The V and J ends lost 2 bases and 7 bases respectively, with 9 bases between them. Germline V gene lookup returns CDR1 SEHNR and CDR2 FQNEAQ (reference sequence). This CDR3 is 13 amino acids long. In nucleotides, the CDR3 is TGTGCCAGCAGCTTACCCCACCCTAATGAGCAGTTCTTC. Amino acids: CASSLPHPNEQFF. Full variable domain (rest looked up from reference TRBV7-9 and TRBJ2-1): DTGVSQNPRHKITKRGQNVTFRCDPISEHNRLYWYRQTLGQGPEFLTYFQNEAQLEKSRLLSDRFSAERPKGSFSTLEIQRTEQGDSAMYLCASSLPHPNEQFFGPGTRLTVL.

This clonotype was seen repeatedly, ten times or more. This sequence joins TRBV18 and TRBJ1-2, with D perhaps TRBD1 (5 bases). Trimming removed 2 bases at V and 2 bases at J, with 9 bases between. This CDR3 comprises 14 residues. Germline values: CDR1 KGHSH, CDR2 LQKENI. The CDR3 loop reads CASSPGAGNYGYTF. DNA for the CDR3: TGTGCCAGCTCACCAGGTGCAGGGAACTATGGCTACACCTTC.

This clonotype turned up a few times. This sequence joins TRBV9 and TRBJ2-5, with 7 bases matching TRBD1. With 3 bases clipped from V and 4 bases from J, the junction kept 9 bases outside the gene matches. The V gene's germline CDR1 is SGDLS and CDR2 YYNGEE. CDR3 size: 15 residues. CDR3 in amino acids: CASSAYRGVGETQYF. The CDR3 nucleotides read TGTGCCAGCAGCGCCTACAGGGGAGTTGGAGAGACCCAGTACTTC. The full variable domain, completed using reference TRBV9 and TRBJ2-5, is DSGVTQTPKHLITATGQRVTLRCSPRSGDLSVYWYQQSLDQGLQFLIQYYNGEERAKGNILERFSAQQFPDLHSELNLSSLELGDSALYFCASSAYRGVGETQYFGPGTRLLVL.

In this sample, this clonotype turned up many times. DNA of the CDR3: TGTGCCAGCAGTTACTCCGCAGGGAATTCACCCCTCCACTTT. Translating gives CASSYSAGNSPLHF. V is TRBV6-6 and J is TRBJ1-6; tentatively, D is TRBD1 (5 bases). The CDR3 runs 14 residues. Trimming cost V 0 bases and J 7 bases, with 7 bases left between them. Germline-derived CDR1 and CDR2 are MNHNY and SVGAGI (reference sequence).

This clonotype was observed many times. The CDR3 DNA follows: TGTGCCAGCAGCCCAAGCCGGGCTAGCGGGAGGGGGAGCTCCTACGAGCAGTACTTC. Amino acid sequence: CASSPSRASGRGSSYEQYF. V gene TRBV13 combines with J gene TRBJ2-7, with TRBD2 matching over 12 bases. The CDR3 is 19 residues long. Unmatched junction bases numbered 14, after V lost 5 bases and J lost 0 bases. Germline V gives CDR1 PRHDT, CDR2 FYEKMQ (reference sequence).